These 2 T cell receptor beta chains originate from one sample sequenced in a study of blood T cell repertoires in COVID-19. Produced via immunoSEQ multiplex PCR; TCRdb's table is partial and in-frame only. The sample lists 230,000 or so clones, 80% to 85% occurring once. The specimen sequenced was PBMCs or T cells enriched from blood (not recorded which). These receptors were obtained from a man between 50 and 59 years old who had recovered from COVID-19.

This chain connects TRBV11-2 to TRBJ2-2; 16 bases fit TRBD2. Germline V gene lookup returns CDR1 SGHAT and CDR2 FQNNGV. The CDR3 spans 15 residues. V dropped 8 bases and J dropped 9; count of bases not matched to a gene: 6. Here the CDR3 DNA reads TGTGCCAGCTCGCCGGGACTAGCGGGGGGGCGGGAGCTGTTTTTT. It translates to CASSPGLAGGRELFF.

The table lists this clone with a few counts. The genes are TRBV24-1 and TRBJ1-2; no clear D. The length of the CDR3 is 16 residues. V shed 3 bases and J shed 4 bases, with 17 bases lying between them. CDR1 is KGHDR, CDR2 SFDVKD, per germline. CDR3 loop: CATSDRNTISGYGYTF. The CDR3 DNA follows: TGTGCCACCAGTGATCGAAACACCATCTCTGGCTATGGCTACACCTTC.